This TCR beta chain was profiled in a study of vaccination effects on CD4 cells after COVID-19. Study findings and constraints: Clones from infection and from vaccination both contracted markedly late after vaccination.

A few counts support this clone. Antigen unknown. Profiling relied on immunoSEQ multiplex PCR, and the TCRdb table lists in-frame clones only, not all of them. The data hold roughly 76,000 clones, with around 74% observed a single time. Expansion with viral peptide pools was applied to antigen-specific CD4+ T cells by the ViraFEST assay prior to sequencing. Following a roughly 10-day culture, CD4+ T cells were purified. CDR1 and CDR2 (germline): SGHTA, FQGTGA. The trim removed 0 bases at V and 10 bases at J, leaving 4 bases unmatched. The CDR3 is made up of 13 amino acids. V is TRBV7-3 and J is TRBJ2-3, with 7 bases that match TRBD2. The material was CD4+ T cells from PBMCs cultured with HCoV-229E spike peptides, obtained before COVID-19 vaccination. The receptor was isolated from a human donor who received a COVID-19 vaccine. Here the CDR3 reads CASSLTLLAAQYF. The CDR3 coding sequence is TGTGCCAGCAGCTTAACGTTGCTAGCGGCGCAGTATTTT. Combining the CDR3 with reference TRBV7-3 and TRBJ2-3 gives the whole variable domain GAGVSQTPSNKVTEKGKYVELRCDPISGHTALYWYRQSLGQGPEFLIYFQGTGAADDSGLPNDRFFAVRPEGSVSTLKIQRTERGDSAVYLCASSLTLLAAQYFGPGTRLTVL.